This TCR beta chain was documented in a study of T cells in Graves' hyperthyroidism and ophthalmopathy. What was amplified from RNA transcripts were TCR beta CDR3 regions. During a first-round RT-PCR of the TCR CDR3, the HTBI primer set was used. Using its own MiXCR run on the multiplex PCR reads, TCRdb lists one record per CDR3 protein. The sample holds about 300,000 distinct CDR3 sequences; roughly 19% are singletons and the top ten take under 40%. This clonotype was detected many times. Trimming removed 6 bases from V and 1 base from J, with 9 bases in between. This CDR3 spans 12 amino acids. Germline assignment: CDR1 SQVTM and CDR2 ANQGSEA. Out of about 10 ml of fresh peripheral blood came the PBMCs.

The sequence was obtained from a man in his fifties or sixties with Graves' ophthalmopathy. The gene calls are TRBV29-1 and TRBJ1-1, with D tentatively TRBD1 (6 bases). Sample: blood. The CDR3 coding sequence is TGCAGCGTGGCGACAGGGAACACTGAAGCTTTCTTT. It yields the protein CSVATGNTEAFF.